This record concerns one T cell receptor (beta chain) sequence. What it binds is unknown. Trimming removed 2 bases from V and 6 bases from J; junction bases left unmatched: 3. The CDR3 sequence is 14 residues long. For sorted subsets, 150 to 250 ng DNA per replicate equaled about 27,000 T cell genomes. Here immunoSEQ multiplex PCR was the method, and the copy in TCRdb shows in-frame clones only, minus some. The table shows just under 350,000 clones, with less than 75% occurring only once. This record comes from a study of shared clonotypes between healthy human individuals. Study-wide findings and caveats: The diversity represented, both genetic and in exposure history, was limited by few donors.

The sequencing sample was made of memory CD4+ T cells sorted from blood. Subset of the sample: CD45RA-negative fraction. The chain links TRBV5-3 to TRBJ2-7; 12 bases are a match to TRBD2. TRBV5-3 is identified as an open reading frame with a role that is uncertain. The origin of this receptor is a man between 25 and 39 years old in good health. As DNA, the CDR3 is TGTGCCAGAAGCTTTGGACTAGCGGGACCCGAGCAGTACTTC. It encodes CARSFGLAGPEQYF.